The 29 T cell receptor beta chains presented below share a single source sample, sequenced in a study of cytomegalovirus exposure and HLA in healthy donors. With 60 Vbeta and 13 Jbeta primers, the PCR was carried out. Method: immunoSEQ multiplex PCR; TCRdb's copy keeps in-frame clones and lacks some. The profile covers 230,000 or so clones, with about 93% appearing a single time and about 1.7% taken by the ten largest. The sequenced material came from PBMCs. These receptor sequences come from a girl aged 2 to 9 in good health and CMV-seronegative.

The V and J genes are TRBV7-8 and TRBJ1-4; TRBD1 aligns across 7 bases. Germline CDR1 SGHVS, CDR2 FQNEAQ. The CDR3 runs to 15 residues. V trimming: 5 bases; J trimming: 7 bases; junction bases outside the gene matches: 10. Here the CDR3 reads CASSVKTGWGEKLFF. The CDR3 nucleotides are TGTGCCAGCAGCGTAAAGACAGGGTGGGGTGAAAAACTGTTTTTT.

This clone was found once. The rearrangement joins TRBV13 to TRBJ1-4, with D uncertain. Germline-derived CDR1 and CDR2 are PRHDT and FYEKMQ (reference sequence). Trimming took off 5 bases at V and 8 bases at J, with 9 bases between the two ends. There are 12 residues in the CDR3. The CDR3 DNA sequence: TGTGCCAGCAGCCTGACGAGGGAAAAACTGTTTTTT. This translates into CASSLTREKLFF. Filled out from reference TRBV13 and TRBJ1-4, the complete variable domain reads AAGVIQSPRHLIKEKRETATLKCYPIPRHDTVYWYQQGPGQDPQFLISFYEKMQSDKGSIPDRFSAQQFSDYHSELNMSSLELGDSALYFCASSLTREKLFFGSGTQLSVL.

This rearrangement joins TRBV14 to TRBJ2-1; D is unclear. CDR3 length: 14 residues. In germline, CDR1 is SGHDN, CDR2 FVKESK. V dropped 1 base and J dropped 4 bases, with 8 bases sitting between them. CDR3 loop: CASSQGTQYNEQFF. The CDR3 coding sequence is TGTGCCAGCAGCCAAGGAACACAATACAATGAGCAGTTCTTC.

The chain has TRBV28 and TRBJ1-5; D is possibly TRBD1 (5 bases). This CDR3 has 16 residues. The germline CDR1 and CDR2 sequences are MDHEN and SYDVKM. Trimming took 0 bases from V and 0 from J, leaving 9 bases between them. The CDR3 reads CASSLWDIVSNQPQHF. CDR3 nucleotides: TGTGCCAGCAGTTTATGGGACATAGTTAGCAATCAGCCCCAGCATTTT.

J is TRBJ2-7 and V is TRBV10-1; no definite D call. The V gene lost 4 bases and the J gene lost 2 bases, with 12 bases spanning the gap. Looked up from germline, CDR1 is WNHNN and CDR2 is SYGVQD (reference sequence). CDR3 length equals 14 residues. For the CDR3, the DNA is TGCGCCAGCAGTGTAATCGCGAACCCCTACGAGCAGTACTTC. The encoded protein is CASSVIANPYEQYF.

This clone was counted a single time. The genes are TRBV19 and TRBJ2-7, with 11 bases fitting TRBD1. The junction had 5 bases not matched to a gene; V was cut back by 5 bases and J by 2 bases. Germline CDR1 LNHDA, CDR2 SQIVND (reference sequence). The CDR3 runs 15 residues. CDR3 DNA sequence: TGTGCCAGTAGTCCCGGACAGGGGGCTACCTACGAGCAGTACTTC. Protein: CASSPGQGATYEQYF.

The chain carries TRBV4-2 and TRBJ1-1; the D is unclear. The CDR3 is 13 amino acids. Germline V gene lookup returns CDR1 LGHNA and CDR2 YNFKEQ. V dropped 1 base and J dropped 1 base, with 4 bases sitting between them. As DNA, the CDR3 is TGTGCCAGCAGCCAAGGGCAGAACACTGAAGCTTTCTTT. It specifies CASSQGQNTEAFF.

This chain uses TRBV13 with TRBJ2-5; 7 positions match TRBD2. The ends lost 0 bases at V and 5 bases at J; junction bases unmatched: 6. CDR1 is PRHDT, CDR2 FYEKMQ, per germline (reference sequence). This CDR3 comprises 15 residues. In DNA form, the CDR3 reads TGTGCCAGCAGCTTAGGGACTTCCGGGGGGGAGACCCAGTACTTC. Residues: CASSLGTSGGETQYF.

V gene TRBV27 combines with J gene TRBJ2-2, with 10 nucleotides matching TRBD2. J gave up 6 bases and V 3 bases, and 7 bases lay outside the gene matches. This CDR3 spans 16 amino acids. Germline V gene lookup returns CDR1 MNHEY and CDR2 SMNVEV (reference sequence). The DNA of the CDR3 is TGTGCCAGCAGTTTCGGCAGCGGGAGGGTCGCCGGGGAGCTGTTTTTT. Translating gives CASSFGSGRVAGELFF.

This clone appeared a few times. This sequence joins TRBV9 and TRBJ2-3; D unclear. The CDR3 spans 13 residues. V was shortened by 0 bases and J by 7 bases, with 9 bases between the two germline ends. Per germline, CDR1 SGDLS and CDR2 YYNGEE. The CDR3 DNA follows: TGTGCCAGCAGCGTAGGTGAACTGTATACGCAGTATTTT. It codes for CASSVGELYTQYF. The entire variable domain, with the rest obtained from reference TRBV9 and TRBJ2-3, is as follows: DSGVTQTPKHLITATGQRVTLRCSPRSGDLSVYWYQQSLDQGLQFLIQYYNGEERAKGNILERFSAQQFPDLHSELNLSSLELGDSALYFCASSVGELYTQYFGPGTRLTVL.

The CDR3 loop is CASRQQGAGQPQHF. The CDR3 coding sequence is TGTGCCAGCAGACAACAGGGGGCGGGTCAGCCCCAGCATTTT. The V and J genes are TRBV27 and TRBJ1-5, with 9 bases lining up with TRBD1. The CDR3 is 14 residues long. After removal of 6 bases from V and 6 bases from J, the junction contained 6 bases not matched to a gene. Germline assignment: CDR1 MNHEY and CDR2 SMNVEV (reference sequence).

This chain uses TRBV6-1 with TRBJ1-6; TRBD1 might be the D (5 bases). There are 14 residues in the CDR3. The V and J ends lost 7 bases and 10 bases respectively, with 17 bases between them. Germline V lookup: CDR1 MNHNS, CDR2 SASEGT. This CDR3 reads CASIESTRGSPLHF. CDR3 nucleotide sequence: TGTGCCAGCATCGAATCCACTCGGGGGTCACCCCTCCACTTT.

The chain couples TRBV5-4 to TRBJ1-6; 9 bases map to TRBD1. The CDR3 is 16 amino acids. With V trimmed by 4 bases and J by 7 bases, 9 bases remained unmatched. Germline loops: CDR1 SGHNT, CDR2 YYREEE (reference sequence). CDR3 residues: CASSPPGTGKNSPLHF. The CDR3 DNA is TGTGCCAGCAGCCCTCCAGGGACAGGGAAAAATTCACCCCTCCACTTT.

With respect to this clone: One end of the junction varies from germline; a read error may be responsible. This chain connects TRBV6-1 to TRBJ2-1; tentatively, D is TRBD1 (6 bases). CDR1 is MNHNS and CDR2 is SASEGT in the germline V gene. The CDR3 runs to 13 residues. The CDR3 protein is CAGRGEFYNEQFF. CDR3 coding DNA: TGTGCCGGCAGGGGAGAATTCTACAATGAGCAGTTCTTC.

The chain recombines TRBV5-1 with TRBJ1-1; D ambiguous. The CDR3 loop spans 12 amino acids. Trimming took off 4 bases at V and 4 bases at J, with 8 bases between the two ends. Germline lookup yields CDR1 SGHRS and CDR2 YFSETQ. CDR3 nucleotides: TGCGCCAGCAGCGACTACAGCACTGAAGCTTTCTTT. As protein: CASSDYSTEAFF. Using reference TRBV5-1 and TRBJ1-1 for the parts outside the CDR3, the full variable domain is KAGVTQTPRYLIKTRGQQVTLSCSPISGHRSVSWYQQTPGQGLQFLFEYFSETQRNKGNFPGRFSGRQFSNSRSEMNVSTLELGDSALYLCASSDYSTEAFFGQGTRLTVV.

The chain's CDR3 is CASTMGTGQLNYGYTF. CDR3 in DNA: TGTGCCAGCACCATGGGGACAGGCCAACTTAACTATGGCTACACCTTC. The rearrangement joins TRBV11-3 to TRBJ1-2; TRBD1 aligns across 8 bases. J was trimmed by 1 base and V by 7 bases; bases with no gene match: 11. CDR1 is SGHNT and CDR2 is YENEEA in the germline V gene. The CDR3 spans 16 residues.

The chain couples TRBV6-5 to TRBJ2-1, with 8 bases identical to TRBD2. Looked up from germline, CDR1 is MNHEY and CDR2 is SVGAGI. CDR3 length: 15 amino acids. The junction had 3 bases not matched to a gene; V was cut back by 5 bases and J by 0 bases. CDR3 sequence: CASSIGGASYNEQFF. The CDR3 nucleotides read TGTGCCAGCAGTATCGGGGGGGCCTCCTACAATGAGCAGTTCTTC.

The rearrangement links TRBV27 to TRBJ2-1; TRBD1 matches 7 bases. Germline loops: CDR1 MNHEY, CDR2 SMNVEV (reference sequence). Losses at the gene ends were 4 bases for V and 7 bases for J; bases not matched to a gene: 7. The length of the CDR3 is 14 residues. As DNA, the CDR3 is TGTGCCAGCAGTTCCTCCGGGACAGCTAATGAGCAGTTCTTC. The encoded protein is CASSSSGTANEQFF.

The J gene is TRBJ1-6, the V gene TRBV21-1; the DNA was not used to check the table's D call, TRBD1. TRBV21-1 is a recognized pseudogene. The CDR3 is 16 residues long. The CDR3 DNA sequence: TGTGCCAGCAGCAAAGGGGGACACGACTATAATTCACCCCTCCACTTT. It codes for CASSKGGHDYNSPLHF.

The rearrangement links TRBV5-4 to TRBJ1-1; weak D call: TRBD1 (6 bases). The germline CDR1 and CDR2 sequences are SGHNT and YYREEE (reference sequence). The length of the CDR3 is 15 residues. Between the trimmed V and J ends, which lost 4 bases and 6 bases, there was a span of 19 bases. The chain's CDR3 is CASSLIGGRFAEAFF. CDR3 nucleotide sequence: TGTGCCAGCAGCCTCATCGGGGGGCGTTTCGCTGAAGCTTTCTTT.

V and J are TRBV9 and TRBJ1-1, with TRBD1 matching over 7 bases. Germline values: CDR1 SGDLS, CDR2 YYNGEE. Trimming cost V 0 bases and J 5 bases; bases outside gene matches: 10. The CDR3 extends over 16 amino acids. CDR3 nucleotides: TGTGCCAGCAGCGTAGCTACAGGGGCCCAGGGGACTGAAGCTTTCTTT. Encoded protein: CASSVATGAQGTEAFF.

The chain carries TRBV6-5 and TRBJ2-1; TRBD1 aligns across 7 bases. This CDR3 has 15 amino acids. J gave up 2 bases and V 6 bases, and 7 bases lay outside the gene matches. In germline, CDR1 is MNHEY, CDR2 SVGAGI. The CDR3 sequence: CASSLFGTAYNEQFF. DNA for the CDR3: TGTGCCAGCAGCCTCTTTGGGACAGCCTACAATGAGCAGTTCTTC.

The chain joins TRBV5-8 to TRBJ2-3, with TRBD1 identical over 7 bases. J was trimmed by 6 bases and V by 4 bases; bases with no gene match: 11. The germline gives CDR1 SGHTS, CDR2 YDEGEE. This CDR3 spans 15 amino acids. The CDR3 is CASSLTGTPRDTQYF. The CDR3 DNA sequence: TGTGCCAGCAGCCTGACAGGGACCCCTAGGGATACGCAGTATTTT.

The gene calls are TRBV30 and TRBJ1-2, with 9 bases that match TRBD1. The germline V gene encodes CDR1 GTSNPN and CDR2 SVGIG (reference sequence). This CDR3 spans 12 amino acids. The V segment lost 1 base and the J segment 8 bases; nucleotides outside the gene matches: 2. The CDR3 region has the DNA TGTGCCTGGAGTGACAGGGGGCGAGGCTACACCTTC. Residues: CAWSDRGRGYTF.

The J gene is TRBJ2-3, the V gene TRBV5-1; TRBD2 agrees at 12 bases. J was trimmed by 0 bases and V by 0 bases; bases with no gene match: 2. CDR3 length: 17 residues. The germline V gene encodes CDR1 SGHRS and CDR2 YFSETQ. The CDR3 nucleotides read TGCGCCAGCAGCTTGGGGACTAGCGGGATAAGCACAGATACGCAGTATTTT. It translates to CASSLGTSGISTDTQYF. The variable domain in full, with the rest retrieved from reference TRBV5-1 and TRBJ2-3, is KAGVTQTPRYLIKTRGQQVTLSCSPISGHRSVSWYQQTPGQGLQFLFEYFSETQRNKGNFPGRFSGRQFSNSRSEMNVSTLELGDSALYLCASSLGTSGISTDTQYFGPGTRLTVL.

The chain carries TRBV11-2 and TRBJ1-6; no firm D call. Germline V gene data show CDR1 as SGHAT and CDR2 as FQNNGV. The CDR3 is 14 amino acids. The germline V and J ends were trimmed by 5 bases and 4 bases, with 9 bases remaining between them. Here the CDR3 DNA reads TGTGCCAGCAGCAACGGGGAGTATAATTCACCCCTCCACTTT. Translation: CASSNGEYNSPLHF.

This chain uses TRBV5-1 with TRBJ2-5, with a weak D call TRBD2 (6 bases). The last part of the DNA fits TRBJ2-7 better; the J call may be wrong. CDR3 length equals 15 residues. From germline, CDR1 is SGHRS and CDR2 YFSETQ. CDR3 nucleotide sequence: TGCGCCAGCAGCTTGGTTGGTGGCGGGACGTACGAGCAGTACTTC. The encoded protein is CASSLVGGGTYEQYF.

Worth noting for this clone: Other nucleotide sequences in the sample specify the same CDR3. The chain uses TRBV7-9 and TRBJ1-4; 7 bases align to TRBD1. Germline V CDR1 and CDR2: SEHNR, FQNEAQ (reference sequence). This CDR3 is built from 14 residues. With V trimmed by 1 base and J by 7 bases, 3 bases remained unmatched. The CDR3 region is CASSLGQGSEKLFF. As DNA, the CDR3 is TGTGCCAGCAGCTTAGGACAGGGAAGTGAAAAACTGTTTTTT.

CDR3 nucleotides: TGTGCCAGCAGTCCCGAGGCGACTAGCGGGATTTGGGAGCAGTACTTC. Translating gives CASSPEATSGIWEQYF. The J gene is TRBJ2-7, the V gene TRBV27; 11 bases agree with TRBD2. This CDR3 region has 16 residues. CDR1 MNHEY and CDR2 SMNVEV come from the germline V gene (reference sequence). Germline trimming cut 5 bases from V and 7 bases from J; bases unmatched to any gene: 13.